This TCR beta chain was retrieved from a study of regulatory T cells in long-lasting Graves disease. This clonotype was picked up many times. CDR1 and CDR2 from the germline V gene are MNHNS and SASEGT. Losses at the gene ends were 6 bases for V and 2 bases for J; bases not matched to a gene: 7. The CDR3 is 15 amino acids. Relying on iRepertoire HTBI primers and Arm-PCR of CDR3 regions, the team built TCR beta libraries. TCRdb called the multiplex PCR reads again in MiXCR, with one record for every CDR3 protein. The table has around 340,000 distinct CDR3 sequences, 20% seen once. Noted time point: persistent/refractory GD, antithyroid drugs over 5 years with positive TRAb. Extracted PBMC RNA gave rise to the TCR library. Staff drew around 8.5 milliliters of peripheral blood into EDTA tubes.

This TCR derives from a female donor with Graves disease. Sample: peripheral blood mononuclear cells (PBMCs), taken when the disease was refractory, from a patient treated with antithyroid drugs. V and J are TRBV6-1 and TRBJ1-3; 7 nucleotides match TRBD1. DNA for the CDR3: TGTGCCAGCAGCTCGGGACAGATGGCTGGAAACACCATATATTTT. Amino acids: CASSSGQMAGNTIYF.